Sequencing of this T cell receptor (beta chain) was carried out in a study of OX40 agonist ivuxolimab in advanced cancers. V shed 2 bases and J shed 0 bases, with 6 bases lying between them. Germline CDR1 and CDR2: SGDLS and YYNGEE. The CDR3 is 14 amino acids. Autoimmune disease history or systemic immunosuppression disqualified patients. Some clones are missing from TCRdb's copy, which holds only in-frame ones; the method was immunoSEQ multiplex PCR. This table holds under 85,000 clones, 94% found once. Of note for this clone: The sample has other DNA sequences that encode this CDR3 too.

The clonotype originates from an adult with an advanced solid tumor such as melanoma, head and neck, liver or kidney cancer. The V call is TRBV9, the J call TRBJ1-5; D not certain. Sequencing was performed on CD4+ or CD8+ T cells sorted from blood, taken in a trial of the OX40 agonist ivuxolimab. The CDR3 DNA reads as TGTGCCAGCAGCGTTGGCGATAGCAATCAGCCCCAGCATTTT. Its protein product is CASSVGDSNQPQHF.